The 30 T cell receptor beta chains in this list originate from one sample, sequenced in a study of blood T cell repertoires in COVID-19 (dated by TCRdb to 2018 to 2020). Receptor amplification or capture employed the immunoSEQ multiplex PCR assay. TCRdb re-hosts the immuneACCESS table, in-frame sequences only. Its copies lack some clones; in the studies checked, an unresolved V gene accounts for under half of them, and the cause for the rest is not known. The sample contains 150,000 to 200,000 clones, approximately 80% of them found a single time. The ten largest account for approximately 8% of the sample. The source material was PBMCs or T cells enriched from blood (not recorded which). These receptors all stem from a woman aged 50 to 60 who had recovered from COVID-19.

The genes are TRBV7-3 and TRBJ1-4; 10 bases are a match to TRBD1. This CDR3 is built from 15 residues. V gave up 0 bases and J gave up 8 bases; unmatched junction bases: 3. Germline CDR1 reads SGHTA; CDR2 reads FQGTGA. CDR3 nucleotide sequence: TGTGCCAGCAGCTTAACCGGGACAGGGGCAGAAAAACTGTTTTTT. Protein product: CASSLTGTGAEKLFF.

The J gene is TRBJ1-5, the V gene TRBV9; D is unresolved. Per the germline V gene, CDR1 is SGDLS and CDR2 is YYNGEE. Between the trimmed V and J ends, which lost 3 bases and 2 bases, there was a span of 12 bases. The CDR3 has 15 amino acids. The CDR3 region has the DNA TGTGCCAGCAGCGCGGACCGGGATGGCAATCAGCCCCAGCATTTT. It codes for CASSADRDGNQPQHF.

This clone has more than one count but fewer than ten. This sequence joins TRBV7-8 and TRBJ2-1; 16 bases align to TRBD2. This CDR3 contains 16 residues. V shed 5 bases and J 9 bases; nucleotides not matched to a gene: 7. The germline V gene encodes CDR1 SGHVS and CDR2 FQNEAQ. The CDR3 DNA is TGTGCCAGCAGCCCCGGGACTAGCGGGGGGGCCAGTGAGCAGTTCTTC. It specifies CASSPGTSGGASEQFF.

The chain joins TRBV6-2 or TRBV6-3 to TRBJ2-7; D remains unclear. V was pared by 2 bases and J by 2 bases, with 10 bases between. CDR1 is MNHEY and CDR2 is SVGEGT in the germline V gene. This CDR3 has 14 residues. The CDR3 DNA sequence: TGTGCCAGCAGTTACCAGGCAGGCACCTACGAGCAGTACTTC. This encodes CASSYQAGTYEQYF.

This clone has only a few counts. The junction does not match germline at one end; this may be a read error. The rearrangement uses TRBV7-7 and TRBJ2-5, with a possible D match to TRBD1 (5 bases). The CDR3 covers 15 residues. Germline V gene sequence: CDR1 SSHAT, CDR2 FNYEAQ (reference sequence). CDR3 loop: CASSPDVGVQETQYF. In nucleotides, the CDR3 is TGTGCTAGCAGCCCAGACGTAGGGGTCCAAGAGACCCAGTACTTC.

The rearrangement joins TRBV5-1 to TRBJ1-1; TRBD1 might be the D (6 bases). Germline values: CDR1 SGHRS, CDR2 YFSETQ. V was pared by 7 bases and J by 8 bases, with 21 bases between. This CDR3 contains 14 residues. CDR3 coding DNA: TGCGCCAGCTCCCCCGGACAGTTTCAGGGGGAAGCTTTCTTT. It encodes CASSPGQFQGEAFF.

This clone appeared once. The J gene is TRBJ1-6, the V gene TRBV6-5; the match to TRBD1 covers 7 bases. The CDR3 loop spans 13 amino acids. Germline CDR1 is MNHEY and CDR2 is SVGAGI. Trimming at V came to 5 bases and at J to 7 bases, leaving 2 bases not matched to a gene. The chain's CDR3 is CASSRQGNSPLHF. CDR3 sequence (DNA): TGTGCCAGCAGTCGACAGGGCAATTCACCCCTCCACTTT.

This clone was seen only a few times. DNA for the CDR3: TGTGCCAGCAGTACCGACAGGGGGCTGAACACTGAAGCTTTCTTT. Amino acids: CASSTDRGLNTEAFF. V usage is TRBV25-1 and J usage is TRBJ1-1; TRBD1 matches 10 bases. V dropped 5 bases and J dropped 0; count of bases not matched to a gene: 3. The CDR3 consists of 15 residues. Germline CDR1 MGHDK, CDR2 SYGVNS.

V gene TRBV6-5 combines with J gene TRBJ1-6; 9 positions agree with TRBD1. The CDR3 sequence is 16 residues long. With 0 bases clipped from V and 10 bases from J, the junction kept 7 bases outside the gene matches. CDR1 and CDR2 from the germline V gene are MNHEY and SVGAGI. CDR3 in amino acids: CASSYSGQGVFSPLHF. In nucleotides, the CDR3 is TGTGCCAGCAGTTACTCGGGACAGGGTGTATTCTCACCCCTCCACTTT.

This clone was recorded once. This chain uses TRBV19 with TRBJ2-7; tentatively, D is TRBD1 (6 bases). The V end lost 3 bases, the J end lost 2 bases, and 11 bases lay between the germline ends. Germline V lookup: CDR1 LNHDA, CDR2 SQIVND (reference sequence). CDR3 length: 14 residues. CDR3 in DNA: TGTGCCAGTAGTATTCGGGACATTGCCTACGAGCAGTACTTC. As protein: CASSIRDIAYEQYF.

This chain connects TRBV7-2 to TRBJ1-6, with D hard to call. Trimming cost V 0 bases and J 10 bases, with 4 bases left between them. In germline, CDR1 is SGHTA, CDR2 FQGNSA. The CDR3 has 12 residues. CDR3 in amino acids: CASSLAISPLHF. The CDR3 nucleotides are TGTGCCAGCAGCTTAGCTATATCACCCCTCCACTTT.

The chain is built from TRBV10-3 and TRBJ2-3; 9 nucleotides match TRBD2. Germline V lookup: CDR1 ENHRY, CDR2 SYGVKD. V lost 1 base and J lost 1; bases outside the gene matches: 3. This CDR3 is built from 16 residues. The CDR3: CAISEFAGGGTDTQYF. CDR3 sequence (DNA): TGTGCCATCAGTGAGTTTGCGGGAGGGGGCACAGATACGCAGTATTTT.

The rearrangement links TRBV7-6 to TRBJ1-1, with D unclear. This CDR3 comprises 15 residues. The germline V gene encodes CDR1 SGHVS and CDR2 FNYEAQ. V lost 3 bases to trimming and J lost 7 bases, with 18 bases between them. The CDR3 nucleotides read TGTGCCAGCAGCTTGACCAACAGCCAAAGGATTGAAGCTTTCTTT. Translation gives CASSLTNSQRIEAFF.

The chain combines TRBV3-1 (or the pseudogene TRBV3-2) with TRBJ2-1; TRBD1 agrees at 7 bases. The V gene's germline CDR1 is LGHDT and CDR2 YNNKEL (reference sequence). Trimming removed 8 bases from V and 1 base from J; junction bases left unmatched: 8. This CDR3 has 15 residues. The DNA for the CDR3 is TGTGCCAGCCGAGACCGGGACAGTTCCTACAATGAGCAGTTCTTC. It codes for CASRDRDSSYNEQFF.

The chain couples TRBV6-9 to TRBJ1-1; a possible D gene is TRBD1 (6 bases). V was cut by 0 bases and J by 5 bases, with 16 bases left in between. Germline V gene sequence: CDR1 MNHGY, CDR2 SVAAGI. This CDR3 is 16 amino acids long. The CDR3 region has the DNA TGTGCCAGCAGTTATTCGATAGGGGGTTTGGGGACTGAAGCTTTCTTT. Translating it yields CASSYSIGGLGTEAFF.

The chain recombines TRBV19 with TRBJ2-7; TRBD2 matches 7 bases. The CDR3 loop spans 15 amino acids. V gave up 6 bases and J gave up 2 bases; unmatched junction bases: 10. In germline, CDR1 is LNHDA, CDR2 SQIVND (reference sequence). As DNA, the CDR3 is TGTGCCAGTAGCCTCCTCCCTAGCGGTACCTACGAGCAGTACTTC. Translated, it gives CASSLLPSGTYEQYF.

This chain joins TRBV12-3 or TRBV12-4 and TRBJ1-3; D might be TRBD1 (6 bases). The CDR3 loop spans 12 amino acids. The germline V and J ends were trimmed by 6 bases and 7 bases, with 10 bases remaining between them. The chain's CDR3 is CASRSQGNTIYF. CDR3 coding DNA: TGTGCCAGCAGGTCTCAGGGGAACACCATATATTTT.

V and J are TRBV18 and TRBJ2-1; tentative D call: TRBD2 (7 bases). V dropped 3 bases and J dropped 0 bases, with 24 bases sitting between them. The CDR3 is made up of 20 amino acids. The germline V gene has CDR1 KGHSH and CDR2 LQKENI. This CDR3 reads CASSPRSRGLRGDSYNEQFF. CDR3 bases: TGTGCCAGCTCACCCCGTTCGCGGGGGCTCCGCGGCGACTCCTACAATGAGCAGTTCTTC.

The chain combines TRBV18 with TRBJ2-3; D uncertain. V was trimmed by 3 bases and J by 5 bases, leaving 12 bases between them. Germline V gene lookup returns CDR1 KGHSH and CDR2 LQKENI. This CDR3 comprises 14 residues. The CDR3 region is CASSPANSIDTQYF. The CDR3 DNA reads as TGTGCCAGCTCACCCGCGAATTCTATAGATACGCAGTATTTT.

This clone is a singleton in its sample. The chain joins TRBV5-1 to TRBJ2-1, with TRBD2 as a possible D gene (5 bases). In germline, CDR1 is SGHRS, CDR2 YFSETQ. The CDR3 covers 15 residues. Trimming removed 2 bases at V and 8 bases at J, with 17 bases between. The CDR3 DNA is TGCGCCAGCAGCTTCGCGGCTAGCCCTGGAGATGAGCAGTTCTTC. This codes for CASSFAASPGDEQFF.

The chain uses TRBV28 and TRBJ2-7, with D perhaps TRBD2 (6 bases). The V end was cut by 2 bases, the J end by 4 bases, with 15 bases between. CDR1 MDHEN and CDR2 SYDVKM come from the germline V gene. The CDR3 extends over 15 amino acids. CDR3 loop: CASSLQPGLTYEQYF. DNA for the CDR3: TGTGCCAGCAGTTTACAACCGGGACTGACTTACGAGCAGTACTTC.

V is TRBV18 and J is TRBJ2-3, with 7 bases lining up with TRBD1. The V gene end was trimmed by 4 bases and the J gene end by 6 bases; junction bases not matched to a gene: 10. This CDR3 is built from 15 residues. Looked up from germline, CDR1 is KGHSH and CDR2 is LQKENI. CDR3 in amino acids: CASSQLALTGDTQYF. The CDR3 coding sequence is TGTGCCAGCTCACAACTGGCCCTGACAGGGGATACGCAGTATTTT.

The gene calls are TRBV7-2 and TRBJ2-3; 8 positions match TRBD1. The junction had 5 bases not matched to a gene; V was cut back by 1 base and J by 2 bases. Germline V gives CDR1 SGHTA, CDR2 FQGNSA. The CDR3 loop spans 16 amino acids. In nucleotides, the CDR3 is TGTGCCAGCAGCTTAGACAGGGGGAGGTTCACAGATACGCAGTATTTT. Protein product: CASSLDRGRFTDTQYF.

This clone was seen just once. This chain connects TRBV4-3 to TRBJ1-2, with D possibly being TRBD1 (5 bases). This CDR3 is 16 amino acids long. V was cut by 4 bases and J by 4 bases, with 19 bases left in between. Per the germline V gene, CDR1 is LGHNA and CDR2 is YSLEER. CDR3 amino acids: CASSPERGSFAYGYTF. The CDR3 DNA reads TGCGCCAGCAGCCCCGAAAGGGGATCATTCGCCTATGGCTACACCTTC.

This clone showed up just once. This chain links TRBV28 with TRBJ2-7; D ambiguous. CDR3 length: 12 residues. V was pared by 3 bases and J by 5 bases, with 8 bases between. The germline V gene encodes CDR1 MDHEN and CDR2 SYDVKM. The CDR3 is CASSLTRNEQYF. CDR3 bases: TGTGCCAGCAGTTTGACTCGCAACGAGCAGTACTTC.

The chain recombines TRBV10-3 with TRBJ1-5, with TRBD1 identical over 9 bases. CDR3 length: 14 residues. Looked up from germline, CDR1 is ENHRY and CDR2 is SYGVKD. V was pared by 11 bases and J by 4 bases, with 9 bases of the junction left unmatched. The CDR3 DNA reads as TGTGCCTCGTCCCGGGACAGGGCTAATCAGCCCCAGCATTTT. Protein product: CASSRDRANQPQHF.

This rearrangement joins TRBV27 to TRBJ2-7; 8 bases fit TRBD1. This CDR3 is 15 amino acids long. In germline, CDR1 is MNHEY, CDR2 SMNVEV (reference sequence). The V and J ends lost 7 bases and 2 bases, in that order; junction bases with no gene match: 10. The CDR3 protein is CASISSGTGAYEQYF. CDR3 nucleotide sequence: TGTGCCAGCATAAGCTCCGGGACAGGAGCCTACGAGCAGTACTTC.

The genes are TRBV27 and TRBJ2-3; 8 bases are a match to TRBD1. Germline V lookup: CDR1 MNHEY, CDR2 SMNVEV (reference sequence). V was pared by 3 bases and J by 8 bases, with 7 bases of the junction left unmatched. The CDR3 consists of 14 residues. Written as DNA, the CDR3 is TGTGCCAGCAGTTTTCTTCAGGGGGCGGCTACGCAGTATTTT. This translates into CASSFLQGAATQYF.

This chain connects TRBV2 to TRBJ1-4; 9 nucleotides match TRBD1. The V gene end was trimmed by 4 bases and the J gene end by 8 bases; junction bases not matched to a gene: 5. This CDR3 contains 14 residues. CDR1 and CDR2 from the germline V gene are SNHLY and FYNNEI. CDR3 sequence: CASSGQGEREKLFF. CDR3 DNA: TGTGCCAGCAGTGGACAGGGGGAACGGGAAAAACTGTTTTTT.

The rearrangement joins TRBV19 to TRBJ1-1, with TRBD1 as a possible D gene (6 bases). The CDR3 sequence is 15 residues long. Trimming stripped 2 bases from V and 8 bases from J, with 18 bases between. Germline CDR1 is LNHDA and CDR2 is SQIVND (reference sequence). The CDR3 reads CASSIRSDRPREAFF. CDR3 nucleotides: TGTGCCAGTAGTATACGGTCCGACAGGCCACGCGAAGCTTTCTTT.